This T cell receptor (beta chain) came from a study of human T cells and chemical hapten exposure. The sample's time point: patch test 1, 2 weeks after DPC sensitization. Treatment of the sample: therapeutic diphenylcyclopropenone sensitization with weekly scalp DPC. In its sample, this clonotype was seen many times. V shed 6 bases and J shed 0 bases, with 10 bases lying between them. The length of the CDR3 is 14 residues. Germline assignment: CDR1 MGHRA and CDR2 YSYEKL. TCRdb reprocessed the RACE reads via MiXCR and lists one record per CDR3 protein. The sample lists about 49,000 distinct CDR3 sequences, around a tenth occurring once.

The chain uses TRBV4-1 and TRBJ2-3; maybe TRBD2 (6 bases). The sequences come from whole blood, collected in connection with sensitization to the hapten diphenylcyclopropenone (DPC). The source is a woman in her forties or fifties with alopecia areata. Some clones in this sample may be carry-over from other donors' samples. CDR3 sequence (DNA): TGCGCCAGCAGGATAGCGGCCAGCACAGATACGCAGTATTTT. This codes for CASRIAASTDTQYF.